The entry below gives a single T cell receptor beta chain sequence along with its context. The antigen is unknown. The length of the CDR3 is 13 residues. Trimming cost V 7 bases and J 1 base, with 5 bases left between them. Per the germline V gene, CDR1 is MDHEN and CDR2 is SYDVKM. Produced via immunoSEQ multiplex PCR; TCRdb's table is partial and in-frame only. This table has about 77,000 clones, around 83% appearing once. This record comes from a study of OX40 agonist ivuxolimab in advanced cancers. Overall study context: Ivuxolimab, which patients received intravenously every 2 weeks, was dosed at 0.01 to 10 mg/kg.

Study-level points and caveats: Part of the nonresponder group also had normalized T-cell clonal expansion that was low.

The TCR sequence derives from an adult with an advanced solid tumor such as melanoma, head and neck, liver or kidney cancer. Specimen: CD4+ or CD8+ T cells sorted from blood, collected in a trial of the OX40 agonist ivuxolimab. The chain uses TRBV28 and TRBJ2-6; D unresolved. The CDR3 loop reads CASTRSGANVLTF. DNA for the CDR3: TGTGCCAGCACGAGGTCTGGGGCCAACGTCCTGACTTTC.